The 20 T cell receptor beta chains listed next were all sequenced from one sample in a study of STAT3 mutations in large granular lymphocyte leukemia. No antigens are known for them. Sequenced by immunoSEQ multiplex PCR; TCRdb stores in-frame clones only, minus some. The table lists 1,500 to 2,000 clones, under 60% of them singletons. Regarding the study as a whole: At least one immunodominant TCR beta clonotype appeared in every T-cell large granular lymphocyte leukemia patient.

Sequenced sample: peripheral blood mononuclear cells. The receptors derive from a man aged 60 to 75 with T-cell large granular lymphocyte leukemia. Some clones in this sample may be carry-over from other donors' samples.

The chain is built from TRBV6-6 and TRBJ2-1; D is unclear. V lost 4 bases and J lost 8, with 18 bases in between. This CDR3 is 15 amino acids long. CDR1 and CDR2 (germline): MNHNY, SVGAGI (reference sequence). The CDR3: CASSFGTTALDEQFF. CDR3 sequence (DNA): TGTGCCAGCAGTTTCGGCACTACAGCCTTGGATGAGCAGTTCTTC.

V is TRBV5-4 and J is TRBJ2-5, with D possibly being TRBD1 (5 bases). Trimming stripped 4 bases from V and 3 bases from J, with 13 bases between. Per the germline V gene, CDR1 is SGHNT and CDR2 is YYREEE (reference sequence). This CDR3 comprises 14 residues. This CDR3 reads CASSAPSTEETQYF. The CDR3 coding sequence is TGTGCCAGCAGCGCGCCGTCGACAGAAGAGACCCAGTACTTC.

This clone showed up just a few times. The junction shows a germline mismatch at one end, possibly a read error. The chain joins TRBV29-1 to TRBJ1-1; D gene uncertain. Looked up from germline, CDR1 is SQVTM and CDR2 is ANQGSEA. The CDR3 length is 12 residues. CDR3 sequence: CSVEGPGYEAFF. The CDR3 DNA is TGCAGCGTCGAAGGGCCCGGATACGAAGCTTTCTTT.

V gene TRBV27 combines with J gene TRBJ2-3, with D possibly matching TRBD2 (5 bases). Per the germline V gene, CDR1 is MNHEY and CDR2 is SMNVEV (reference sequence). The length of the CDR3 is 15 residues. Trimming took off 8 bases at V and 0 bases at J, with 15 bases between the two ends. For the CDR3, the DNA is TGTGCCAGCCAACATAGCGTCCCTAGCACAGATACGCAGTATTTT. Protein: CASQHSVPSTDTQYF.

The V and J genes are TRBV5-1 and TRBJ1-4, with 9 bases aligning to TRBD1. Germline V gene data show CDR1 as SGHRS and CDR2 as YFSETQ. This CDR3 comprises 16 residues. Unmatched junction bases numbered 10, after V lost 4 bases and J lost 6 bases. CDR3 amino acids: CASSATGGRIDEKLFF. The CDR3 DNA reads TGCGCCAGCAGCGCGACAGGGGGTCGGATCGATGAAAAACTGTTTTTT. The variable domain in full, completed from reference TRBV5-1 and TRBJ1-4, reads KAGVTQTPRYLIKTRGQQVTLSCSPISGHRSVSWYQQTPGQGLQFLFEYFSETQRNKGNFPGRFSGRQFSNSRSEMNVSTLELGDSALYLCASSATGGRIDEKLFFGSGTQLSVL.

By sample share, this clone is large. This sequence joins TRBV6-5 and TRBJ2-3; unclear D gene. Germline assignment: CDR1 MNHEY and CDR2 SVGAGI. This CDR3 contains 15 residues. V was clipped by 5 bases and J by 4 bases, with 16 bases between them. In DNA form, the CDR3 reads TGTGCCAGCAGTCCCAAATTGGAGTCAGCAGATACGCAGTATTTT. It yields the protein CASSPKLESADTQYF.

The DNA for the CDR3 is TGTGCCAGCAGTTTAACGATCTACGAGCAGTACTTC. Amino acids: CASSLTIYEQYF. The chain couples TRBV6-6 to TRBJ2-7; D unresolved. Trimming took 4 bases from V and 3 from J, leaving 7 bases between them. Germline-derived CDR1 and CDR2 are MNHNY and SVGAGI (reference sequence). The CDR3 runs to 12 residues.

The rearrangement uses TRBV6-1 and TRBJ1-2; 7 bases fit TRBD1. Germline V gene data show CDR1 as MNHNS and CDR2 as SASEGT. The trim removed 8 bases at V and 5 bases at J, leaving 14 bases unmatched. The length of the CDR3 is 15 residues. This CDR3 reads CASDNPRDSQYGYTF. CDR3 in DNA: TGTGCCAGCGATAACCCGAGGGACAGCCAATATGGCTACACCTTC.

A note on this clone: A junction end diverges from the germline sequence, so it may reflect a read error. The rearrangement links TRBV13 to TRBJ1-3; possible D gene TRBD1, 5 bases. This CDR3 has 16 residues. Germline CDR1 is PRHDT and CDR2 is FYEKMQ (reference sequence). CDR3 in amino acids: CTSSATVGAIGNTIYF. Here the CDR3 DNA reads TGTACCAGCAGCGCCACGGTCGGGGCCATTGGAAACACCATATATTTT.

This rearrangement joins TRBV29-1 to TRBJ2-7, with 7 bases matching TRBD1. The V gene's germline CDR1 is SQVTM and CDR2 ANQGSEA. The CDR3 is 16 residues long. V was pared by 6 bases and J by 0 bases, with 14 bases of the junction left unmatched. In DNA form, the CDR3 reads TGCAGCGTCAGAATATTTGACAGGGACAGCTCCTACGAGCAGTACTTC. This codes for CSVRIFDRDSSYEQYF.

This clone has just a few counts. The gene calls are TRBV2 and TRBJ1-5; D may be TRBD1 (5 bases). Trimming cost V 4 bases and J 5 bases, with 9 bases left between them. The germline gives CDR1 SNHLY, CDR2 FYNNEI. The CDR3 is 13 residues long. This chain's CDR3 is CASSGQSDQPQHF. The CDR3 DNA is TGTGCCAGCAGTGGACAGTCGGATCAGCCCCAGCATTTT.

V is TRBV18 and J is TRBJ1-2; 7 bases map to TRBD1. Trimming removed 5 bases from V and 4 bases from J; junction bases left unmatched: 7. This CDR3 has 14 amino acids. Germline V gene lookup returns CDR1 KGHSH and CDR2 LQKENI. The DNA for the CDR3 is TGTGCCAGCTCATGGGACAGCACAACCTATGGCTACACCTTC. Protein product: CASSWDSTTYGYTF. The whole variable domain, filled in from reference TRBV18 and TRBJ1-2, reads NAGVMQNPRHLVRRRGQEARLRCSPMKGHSHVYWYRQLPEEGLKFMVYLQKENIIDESGMPKERFSAEFPKEGPSILRIQQVVRGDSAAYFCASSWDSTTYGYTFGSGTRLTVV.

This clone counts as large. The V call is TRBV5-1, the J call TRBJ2-5, with 13 bases aligning to TRBD2. Germline CDR1 reads SGHRS; CDR2 reads YFSETQ. The CDR3 has 16 amino acids. With 4 bases clipped from V and 2 bases from J, the junction kept 5 bases outside the gene matches. CDR3 sequence reads: CASSPGLAGRQETQYF. CDR3 DNA sequence: TGCGCCAGCAGCCCGGGACTAGCGGGGAGACAAGAGACCCAGTACTTC. The entire variable domain, with the rest obtained from reference TRBV5-1 and TRBJ2-5, is as follows: KAGVTQTPRYLIKTRGQQVTLSCSPISGHRSVSWYQQTPGQGLQFLFEYFSETQRNKGNFPGRFSGRQFSNSRSEMNVSTLELGDSALYLCASSPGLAGRQETQYFGPGTRLLVL.

The rearrangement joins TRBV30 to TRBJ2-3; 7 positions agree with TRBD1. Unmatched junction bases numbered 6, after V lost 7 bases and J lost 2 bases. Germline V gene lookup returns CDR1 GTSNPN and CDR2 SVGIG (reference sequence). This CDR3 region has 13 residues. CDR3 protein: CAYHRGNTDTQYF. As DNA, the CDR3 is TGTGCCTACCACAGGGGTAACACAGATACGCAGTATTTT.

V usage is TRBV7-3 and J usage is TRBJ2-3; D perhaps matches TRBD1 (5 bases). Looked up from germline, CDR1 is SGHTA and CDR2 is FQGTGA. The V end lost 5 bases, the J end lost 4 bases, and 13 bases lay between the germline ends. CDR3 length equals 14 residues. This chain's CDR3 is CASSGQGGADTQYF. Written as DNA, the CDR3 is TGTGCCAGCAGCGGGCAGGGTGGCGCAGATACGCAGTATTTT.

This chain links TRBV29-1 with TRBJ2-1; D remains ambiguous. The CDR3 contains 10 residues. Germline values: CDR1 SQVTM, CDR2 ANQGSEA. Trimming stripped 7 bases from V and 6 bases from J, with 7 bases between. CDR3 sequence reads: CSGGTNEQFF. CDR3 DNA: TGCAGCGGTGGTACCAATGAGCAGTTCTTC.

The V call is TRBV7-9, the J call TRBJ2-7, with D tentatively TRBD1 (6 bases). Trimming cost V 3 bases and J 1 base, with 10 bases left between them. This CDR3 comprises 14 residues. CDR1 is SEHNR and CDR2 is FQNEAQ in the germline V gene (reference sequence). CDR3 coding DNA: TGTGCCAGCAGCTTTACAGGGCCATCCTACGAGCAGTACTTC. It translates to CASSFTGPSYEQYF.

The V gene is TRBV5-1, the J gene TRBJ2-7, with TRBD1 as a possible D gene (6 bases). The CDR3 contains 15 residues. V was clipped by 3 bases and J by 2 bases, with 15 bases between them. Germline-derived CDR1 and CDR2 are SGHRS and YFSETQ. CDR3 region: CASSSEDRLTYEQYF. DNA of the CDR3: TGCGCCAGCAGCTCGGAGGACAGACTCACCTACGAGCAGTACTTC. Full variable domain (outside the CDR3, taken from reference TRBV5-1 and TRBJ2-7): KAGVTQTPRYLIKTRGQQVTLSCSPISGHRSVSWYQQTPGQGLQFLFEYFSETQRNKGNFPGRFSGRQFSNSRSEMNVSTLELGDSALYLCASSSEDRLTYEQYFGPGTRLTVT.

This clone was seen a few times. The V and J genes are TRBV2 and TRBJ1-5; the D is unclear. The CDR3 spans 13 residues. The germline V gene has CDR1 SNHLY and CDR2 FYNNEI. V lost 4 bases to trimming and J lost 4 bases, with 8 bases between them. CDR3 coding DNA: TGTGCCAGCAGTGTTTGGGCTAATCAGCCCCAGCATTTT. Its protein is CASSVWANQPQHF.

The chain couples TRBV7-9 to TRBJ2-5, with 10 nucleotides matching TRBD1. After removal of 5 bases from V and 5 bases from J, the junction contained 8 bases not matched to a gene. CDR3 length equals 15 residues. Germline assignment: CDR1 SEHNR and CDR2 FQNEAQ (reference sequence). CDR3 sequence reads: CASSSWTGGIETQYF. CDR3 nucleotide sequence: TGTGCCAGCAGCAGCTGGACAGGGGGAATTGAGACCCAGTACTTC.